Reported below is one T cell receptor (beta chain). Its antigen is currently unknown. The sample originates from a study of cytomegalovirus exposure and HLA in healthy donors. Overall study results and limits: It was reported that the classifier diagnosed cytomegalovirus status with high specificity and sensitivity in both the original and validation cohorts. In an earlier analysis, about 87% or about 30%: the productive usage of most TCR beta V segments. HLA alleles were associated with 15,000 to 20,000 TCR beta sequences in a later analysis at 0.05 false discovery rate. Among TCR beta chains, those listed as cytomegalovirus-associated numbered over 150.

The PCR ran on 60 Vbeta and 13 Jbeta primers. Produced via immunoSEQ multiplex PCR; TCRdb's table is partial and in-frame only. The data hold roughly 200,000 clones, with approximately 86% observed a single time. Germline V gene sequence: CDR1 MNHNY, CDR2 SVGAGI (reference sequence). The ends lost 2 bases at V and 13 bases at J; junction bases unmatched: 16. There are 16 residues in the CDR3. J is TRBJ2-4 and V is TRBV6-6, with 8 bases fitting TRBD2. Sequencing input: PBMCs. This TCR derives from a woman aged 25 to 39 in good health and CMV-seronegative. The CDR3 is CASSYAGGAGDTLQYF. The CDR3 DNA reads TGTGCCAGCAGTTACGCCGGCGGAGCGGGGGACACTCTACAGTACTTC.